This T cell receptor (beta chain) was captured in a study of human T cells and chemical hapten exposure. The CDR3 sequence is 17 residues long. The ends lost 0 bases at V and 5 bases at J; junction bases unmatched: 12. Germline CDR1 reads SGHTA; CDR2 reads FQGTGA. Time point given: pre-sensitization, week 0. Treatment defined: therapeutic diphenylcyclopropenone sensitization with weekly scalp DPC. One entry per CDR3 protein, called by TCRdb with MiXCR from the RACE reads. The sample consists of about 39,000 distinct CDR3 sequences, 12% of them appearing once. This clonotype was seen at least ten times.

J is TRBJ2-7 and V is TRBV7-3; 8 nucleotides line up with TRBD2. This TCR derives from a woman in her thirties with alopecia areata. Some clones in this sample may be carry-over from other donors' samples. The sample in question was whole blood, obtained in connection with sensitization to the hapten diphenylcyclopropenone (DPC). The CDR3 here is CASSLTSSGIAGNEQYF. CDR3 DNA: TGTGCCAGCAGCTTAACTTCGTCGGGGATAGCGGGAAACGAGCAGTACTTC.